The present T cell receptor beta chain was sequenced within a study of T-cell reconstitution after alpha-beta-depleted transplantation in children. It was with unique molecular identifiers that the TCRbeta library was prepared. TCRdb independently ran MiXCR on the PCR reads; one entry per CDR3 protein. This sample carries roughly 610,000 distinct CDR3 sequences, roughly a tenth of them seen once, and the ten largest clones take roughly 3.9%. This clonotype was found many times. The CDR3 is 14 amino acids. CDR1 is DFQATT and CDR2 is SNEGSKA in the germline V gene (reference sequence). The junction had 5 bases not matched to a gene; V was cut back by 4 bases and J by 3 bases.

The source material was PBMCs from the stem cell graft donor, sampled from the stem cell graft. The V and J genes are TRBV20-1 and TRBJ2-3; 9 bases match TRBD1. The origin of this receptor is a human donor who donated a stem cell graft to a child with acute myeloid leukemia. CDR3 region: CSATGQGITDTQYF. CDR3 sequence (DNA): TGCAGTGCTACCGGACAGGGGATAACAGATACGCAGTATTTT.